The T cell receptor beta chain under discussion was sequenced for a study of T cells in Graves' hyperthyroidism and ophthalmopathy. Authors of the study amplified TCR beta CDR3 regions from RNA transcripts. Using the HTBI primer set, a first-round RT-PCR was run on the TCR CDR3. Using its own MiXCR run on the multiplex PCR reads, TCRdb lists one record per CDR3 protein. The sample carries over 250,000 distinct CDR3 sequences, 22% recorded once. Diagnosing involved the use of clinical symptoms, serum thyroxine and TRAb, thyroid ultrasound and orbital computed tomography. This clonotype was sampled from a man younger than 45 with Graves' ophthalmopathy. Material for sequencing was blood.

The CDR3 DNA reads as TGCGCCAGCAGCCAATCCCAAATGCAACCTAGCGGGAGGGCCTCGGGCGAGCAGTACTTC. Translating it yields CASSQSQMQPSGRASGEQYF. The chain joins TRBV4-1 to TRBJ2-7; 12 bases align to TRBD2. V shed 2 bases and J 6 bases; nucleotides not matched to a gene: 20. This CDR3 is built from 20 residues. The germline CDR1 and CDR2 sequences are MGHRA and YSYEKL.